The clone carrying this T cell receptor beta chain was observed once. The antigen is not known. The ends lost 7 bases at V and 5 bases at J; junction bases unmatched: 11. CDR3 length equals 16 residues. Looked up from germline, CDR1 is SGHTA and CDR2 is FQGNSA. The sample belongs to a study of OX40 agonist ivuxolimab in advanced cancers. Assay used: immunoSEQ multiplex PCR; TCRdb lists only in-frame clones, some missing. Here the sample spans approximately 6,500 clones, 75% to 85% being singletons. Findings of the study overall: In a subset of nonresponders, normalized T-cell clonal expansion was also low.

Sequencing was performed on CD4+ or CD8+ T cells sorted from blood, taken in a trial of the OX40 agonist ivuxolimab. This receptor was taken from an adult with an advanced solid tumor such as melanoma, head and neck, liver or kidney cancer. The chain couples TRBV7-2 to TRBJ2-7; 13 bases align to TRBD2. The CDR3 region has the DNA TGTGCCAGCACCCCCCCCGGACTAGCGGGAGTCGACGAGCAGTACTTC. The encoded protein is CASTPPGLAGVDEQYF.